This T cell receptor (beta chain) was retrieved from a study of shared clonotypes between healthy human individuals. CD45RO-negative CD8 cells positively selected for CCR7 made up the naive population, which excluded terminally differentiated effector memory CD45RA+ cells. The table came from immunoSEQ multiplex PCR; TCRdb's copy has only in-frame clones and leaves some out. The table shows 600,000 or so clones, with 90% to 95% occurring only once. The CDR3 is 18 residues long. Germline lookup yields CDR1 MNHEY and CDR2 SMNVEV (reference sequence). Trimming took 5 bases from V and 0 from J, leaving 17 bases between them. General study results and limits: Estimated richness was generally greater in naive than memory subsets.

As concerns this clone: The antigen remains unidentified.

This sequence was found in a woman under 40 in good health. The V call is TRBV27, the J call TRBJ2-6; D might be TRBD2 (5 bases). Sequencing was done on a sample of naive CD8+ T cells sorted from blood. Here the CDR3 DNA reads TGTGCCAGCAGTATCATTAGCGCCAGATACTCTGGGGCCAACGTCCTGACTTTC. This translates into CASSIISARYSGANVLTF. The variable domain in full, with the rest retrieved from reference TRBV27 and TRBJ2-6, is EAQVTQNPRYLITVTGKKLTVTCSQNMNHEYMSWYRQDPGLGLRQIYYSMNVEVTDKGDVPEGYKVSRKEKRNFPLILESPSPNQTSLYFCASSIISARYSGANVLTFGAGSRLTVL.